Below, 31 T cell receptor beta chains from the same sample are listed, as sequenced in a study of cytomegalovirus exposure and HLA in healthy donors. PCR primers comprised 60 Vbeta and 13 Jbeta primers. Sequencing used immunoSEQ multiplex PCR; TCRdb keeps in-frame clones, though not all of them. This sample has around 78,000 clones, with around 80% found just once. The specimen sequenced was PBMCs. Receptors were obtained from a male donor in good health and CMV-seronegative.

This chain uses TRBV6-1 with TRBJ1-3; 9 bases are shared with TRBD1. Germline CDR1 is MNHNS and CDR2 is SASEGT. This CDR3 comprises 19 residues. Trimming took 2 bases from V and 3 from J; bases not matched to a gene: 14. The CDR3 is CASSERGTGRRVGGNTIYF. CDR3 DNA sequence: TGTGCCAGCAGTGAAAGGGGGACAGGGAGGCGAGTAGGTGGAAACACCATATATTTT.

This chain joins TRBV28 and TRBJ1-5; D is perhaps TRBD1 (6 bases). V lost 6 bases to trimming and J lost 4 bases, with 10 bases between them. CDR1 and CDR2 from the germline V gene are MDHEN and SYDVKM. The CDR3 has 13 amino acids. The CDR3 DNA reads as TGTGCCAGCAGGCCACAGGGTAATCAGCCCCAGCATTTT. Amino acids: CASRPQGNQPQHF. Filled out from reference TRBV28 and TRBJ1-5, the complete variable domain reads DVKVTQSSRYLVKRTGEKVFLECVQDMDHENMFWYRQDPGLGLRLIYFSYDVKMKEKGDIPEGYSVSREKKERFSLILESASTNQTSMYLCASRPQGNQPQHFGDGTRLSIL.

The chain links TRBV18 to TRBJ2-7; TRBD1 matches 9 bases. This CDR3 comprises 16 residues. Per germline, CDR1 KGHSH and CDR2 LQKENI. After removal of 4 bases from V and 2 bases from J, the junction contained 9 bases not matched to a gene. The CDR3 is CASSLIGRTGAYEQYF. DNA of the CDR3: TGTGCCAGCTCACTTATCGGGCGGACAGGGGCCTACGAGCAGTACTTC.

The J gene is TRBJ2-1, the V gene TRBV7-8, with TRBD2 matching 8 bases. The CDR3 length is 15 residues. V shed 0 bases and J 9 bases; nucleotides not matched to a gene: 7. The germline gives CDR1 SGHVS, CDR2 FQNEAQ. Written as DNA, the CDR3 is TGTGCCAGCAGCTTAGCCAGCGGGAGTGGAAGTGAGCAGTTCTTC. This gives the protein CASSLASGSGSEQFF.

CDR3 protein: CASSSDFLSYNEQFF. CDR3 nucleotide sequence: TGTGCCAGCAGCTCCGACTTCCTCTCCTACAATGAGCAGTTCTTC. This chain links TRBV7-8 with TRBJ2-1, with D unresolved. This CDR3 is 15 amino acids long. The V end was cut by 4 bases, the J end by 0 bases, with 10 bases between. Germline V gene lookup returns CDR1 SGHVS and CDR2 FQNEAQ.

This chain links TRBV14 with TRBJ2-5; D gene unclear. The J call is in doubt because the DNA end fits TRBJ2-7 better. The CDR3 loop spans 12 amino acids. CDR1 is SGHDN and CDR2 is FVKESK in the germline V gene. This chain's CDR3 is CASSQSSYEQYF. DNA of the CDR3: TGTGCCAGCAGCCAGAGCTCCTACGAGCAGTACTTC.

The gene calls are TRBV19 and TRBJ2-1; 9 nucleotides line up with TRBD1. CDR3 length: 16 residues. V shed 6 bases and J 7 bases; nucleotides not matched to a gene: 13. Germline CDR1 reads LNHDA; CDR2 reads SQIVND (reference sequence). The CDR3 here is CASSRIRDRVYNEQFF. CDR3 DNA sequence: TGTGCCAGTAGCCGAATCCGGGACAGGGTGTATAATGAGCAGTTCTTC. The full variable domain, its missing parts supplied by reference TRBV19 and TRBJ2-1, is DGGITQSPKYLFRKEGQNVTLSCEQNLNHDAMYWYRQDPGQGLRLIYYSQIVNDFQKGDIAEGYSVSREKKESFPLTVTSAQKNPTAFYLCASSRIRDRVYNEQFFGPGTRLTVL.

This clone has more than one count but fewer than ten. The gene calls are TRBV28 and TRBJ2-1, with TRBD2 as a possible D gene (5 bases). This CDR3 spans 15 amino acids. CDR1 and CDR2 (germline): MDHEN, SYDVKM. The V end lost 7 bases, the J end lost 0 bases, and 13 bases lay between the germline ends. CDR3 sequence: CASTPSRSSYNEQFF. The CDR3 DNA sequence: TGTGCCAGCACCCCTAGCAGGAGCTCCTACAATGAGCAGTTCTTC.

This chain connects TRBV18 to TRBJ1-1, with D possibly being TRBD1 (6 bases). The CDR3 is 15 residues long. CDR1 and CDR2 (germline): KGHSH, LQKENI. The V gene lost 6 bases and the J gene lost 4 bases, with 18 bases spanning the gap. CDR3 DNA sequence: TGTGCCAGCTCGCAAGAAACAGGGCAGGTCACTGAAGCTTTCTTT. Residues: CASSQETGQVTEAFF.

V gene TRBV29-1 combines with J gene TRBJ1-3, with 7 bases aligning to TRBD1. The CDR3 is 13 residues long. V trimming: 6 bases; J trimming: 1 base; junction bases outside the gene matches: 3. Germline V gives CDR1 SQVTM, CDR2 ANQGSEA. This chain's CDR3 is CSVKTGSGNTIYF. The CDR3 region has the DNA TGCAGCGTGAAGACAGGGTCTGGAAACACCATATATTTT.

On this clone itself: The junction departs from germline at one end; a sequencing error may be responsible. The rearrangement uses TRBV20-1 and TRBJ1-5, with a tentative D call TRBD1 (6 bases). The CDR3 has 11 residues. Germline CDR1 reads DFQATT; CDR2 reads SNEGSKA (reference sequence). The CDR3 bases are TGCAGTGCCGACAGGAAACAGCCCCAGAATTTT. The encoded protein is CSADRKQPQNF.

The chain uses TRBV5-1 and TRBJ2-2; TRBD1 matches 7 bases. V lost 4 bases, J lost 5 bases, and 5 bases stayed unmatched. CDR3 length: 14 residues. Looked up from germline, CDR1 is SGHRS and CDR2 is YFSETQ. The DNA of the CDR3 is TGCGCCAGCAGCACTCTGACAGGGACCGGGGAGCTGTTTTTT. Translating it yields CASSTLTGTGELFF.

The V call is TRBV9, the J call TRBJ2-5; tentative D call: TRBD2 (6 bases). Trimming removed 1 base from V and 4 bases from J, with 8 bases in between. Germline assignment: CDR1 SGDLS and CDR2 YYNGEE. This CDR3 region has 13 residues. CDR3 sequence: CASSVRGGETQYF. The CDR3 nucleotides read TGTGCCAGCAGCGTACGGGGAGGAGAGACCCAGTACTTC.

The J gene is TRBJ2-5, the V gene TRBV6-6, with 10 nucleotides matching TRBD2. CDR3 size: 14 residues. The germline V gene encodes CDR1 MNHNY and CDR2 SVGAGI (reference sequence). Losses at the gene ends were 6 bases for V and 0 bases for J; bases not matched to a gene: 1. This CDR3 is CASRTSGYQETQYF. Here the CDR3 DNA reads TGTGCCAGCAGGACTAGCGGGTACCAAGAGACCCAGTACTTC.

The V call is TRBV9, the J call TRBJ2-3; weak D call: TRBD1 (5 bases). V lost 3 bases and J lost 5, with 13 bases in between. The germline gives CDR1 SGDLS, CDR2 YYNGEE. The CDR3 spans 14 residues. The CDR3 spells CASSAQGVGDTQYF. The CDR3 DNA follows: TGTGCCAGCAGCGCCCAGGGTGTGGGAGATACGCAGTATTTT. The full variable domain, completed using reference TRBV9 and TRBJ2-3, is DSGVTQTPKHLITATGQRVTLRCSPRSGDLSVYWYQQSLDQGLQFLIQYYNGEERAKGNILERFSAQQFPDLHSELNLSSLELGDSALYFCASSAQGVGDTQYFGPGTRLTVL.

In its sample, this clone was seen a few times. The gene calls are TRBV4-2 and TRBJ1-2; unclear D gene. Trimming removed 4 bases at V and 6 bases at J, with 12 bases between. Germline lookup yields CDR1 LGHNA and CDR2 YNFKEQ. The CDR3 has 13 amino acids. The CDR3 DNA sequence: TGTGCCAGCAGCCTCGGGATTCGGGATGGCTACACCTTC. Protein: CASSLGIRDGYTF.

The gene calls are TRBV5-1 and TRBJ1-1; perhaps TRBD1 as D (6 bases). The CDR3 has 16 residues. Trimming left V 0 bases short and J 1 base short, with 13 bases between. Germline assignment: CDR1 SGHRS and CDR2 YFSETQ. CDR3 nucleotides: TGCGCCAGCAGCTTGGACCGGGGAGGGGGGAACACTGAAGCTTTCTTT. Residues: CASSLDRGGGNTEAFF.

DNA of the CDR3: TGTGCCAGCAGTTCAAGTTCTAGCGGGGAATACAATGAGCAGTTCTTC. Residues: CASSSSSSGEYNEQFF. The chain combines TRBV6-6 with TRBJ2-1; 9 bases map to TRBD2. The V segment lost 4 bases and the J segment 4 bases; nucleotides outside the gene matches: 8. The CDR3 loop spans 16 amino acids. The germline V gene encodes CDR1 MNHNY and CDR2 SVGAGI (reference sequence).

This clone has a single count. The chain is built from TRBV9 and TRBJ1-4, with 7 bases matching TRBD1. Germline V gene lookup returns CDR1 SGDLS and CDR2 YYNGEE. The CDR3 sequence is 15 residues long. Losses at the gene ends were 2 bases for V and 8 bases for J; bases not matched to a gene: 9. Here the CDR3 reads CASSVGQGVWEKLFF. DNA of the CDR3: TGTGCCAGCAGCGTTGGTCAGGGGGTCTGGGAAAAACTGTTTTTT.

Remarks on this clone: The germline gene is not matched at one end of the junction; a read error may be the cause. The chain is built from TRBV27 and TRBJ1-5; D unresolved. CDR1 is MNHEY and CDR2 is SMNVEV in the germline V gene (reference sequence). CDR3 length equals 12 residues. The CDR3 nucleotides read TGTGCCAGCAGTCCCGGTGGGCAGCCCCAGAATTTT. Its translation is CASSPGGQPQNF.

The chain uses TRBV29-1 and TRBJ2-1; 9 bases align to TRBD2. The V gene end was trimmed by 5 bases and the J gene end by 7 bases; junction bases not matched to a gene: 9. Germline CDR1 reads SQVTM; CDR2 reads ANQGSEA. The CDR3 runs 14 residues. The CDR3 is CSVSSLAGRNEQFF. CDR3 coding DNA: TGCAGCGTTTCGAGCCTAGCGGGAAGGAATGAGCAGTTCTTC.

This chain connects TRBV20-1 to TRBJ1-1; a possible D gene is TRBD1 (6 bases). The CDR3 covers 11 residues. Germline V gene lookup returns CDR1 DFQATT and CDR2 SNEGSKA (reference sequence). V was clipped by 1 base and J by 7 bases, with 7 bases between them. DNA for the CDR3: TGCAGTGCTAGAGCGGACAGTGAAGCTTTCTTT. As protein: CSARADSEAFF.

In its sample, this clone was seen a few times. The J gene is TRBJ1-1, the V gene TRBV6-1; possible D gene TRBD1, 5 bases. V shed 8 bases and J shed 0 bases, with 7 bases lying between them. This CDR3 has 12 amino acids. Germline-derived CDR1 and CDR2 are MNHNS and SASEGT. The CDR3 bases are TGTGCCAGCCTGACAGTGAACACTGAAGCTTTCTTT. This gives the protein CASLTVNTEAFF.

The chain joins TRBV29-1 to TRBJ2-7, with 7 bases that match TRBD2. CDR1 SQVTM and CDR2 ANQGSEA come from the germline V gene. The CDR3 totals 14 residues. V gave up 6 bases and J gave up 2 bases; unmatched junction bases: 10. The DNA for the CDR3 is TGCAGCGTCCGCCGATCTAGCGGTACCTACGAGCAGTACTTC. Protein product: CSVRRSSGTYEQYF.

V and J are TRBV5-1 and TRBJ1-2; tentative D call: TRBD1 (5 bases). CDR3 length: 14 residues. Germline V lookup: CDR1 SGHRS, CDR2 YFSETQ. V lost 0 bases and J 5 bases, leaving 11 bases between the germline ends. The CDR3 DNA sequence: TGCGCCAGCAGCTTGGTCGGAGGGGAATATGGCTACACCTTC. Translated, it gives CASSLVGGEYGYTF.

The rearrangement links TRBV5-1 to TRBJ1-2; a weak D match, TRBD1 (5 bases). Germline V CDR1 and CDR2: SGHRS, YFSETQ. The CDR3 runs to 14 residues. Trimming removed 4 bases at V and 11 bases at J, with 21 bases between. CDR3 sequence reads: CASSPTVGGGGYTF. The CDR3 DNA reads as TGCGCCAGCAGCCCGACTGTTGGGGGAGGAGGGTACACCTTC.

CDR3 bases: TGTGCCAGCAGCAACAATGCGGTCGCCTACGAGCAGTACTTC. Translated, it gives CASSNNAVAYEQYF. This sequence joins TRBV7-2 and TRBJ2-7; D remains unclear. The CDR3 has 14 residues. V dropped 5 bases and J dropped 2 bases, with 13 bases sitting between them. Germline CDR1 and CDR2: SGHTA and FQGNSA. The full variable domain, rest sourced from reference TRBV7-2 and TRBJ2-7, is GAGVSQSPSNKVTEKGKDVELRCDPISGHTALYWYRQSLGQGLEFLIYFQGNSAPDKSGLPSDRFSAERTGGSVSTLTIQRTQQEDSAVYLCASSNNAVAYEQYFGPGTRLTVT.

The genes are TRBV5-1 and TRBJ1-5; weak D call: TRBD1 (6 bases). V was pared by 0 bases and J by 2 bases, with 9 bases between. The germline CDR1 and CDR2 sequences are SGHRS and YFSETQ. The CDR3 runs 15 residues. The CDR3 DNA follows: TGCGCCAGCAGCTTGGCAGGGGCGGGCAATCAGCCCCAGCATTTT. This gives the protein CASSLAGAGNQPQHF.

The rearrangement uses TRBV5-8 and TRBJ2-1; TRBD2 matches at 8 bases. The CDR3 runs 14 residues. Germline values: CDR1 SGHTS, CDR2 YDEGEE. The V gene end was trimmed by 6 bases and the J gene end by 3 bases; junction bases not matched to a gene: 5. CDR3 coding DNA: TGTGCCAGCAAGCGGGGGAGCTTCTACAATGAGCAGTTCTTC. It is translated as CASKRGSFYNEQFF.

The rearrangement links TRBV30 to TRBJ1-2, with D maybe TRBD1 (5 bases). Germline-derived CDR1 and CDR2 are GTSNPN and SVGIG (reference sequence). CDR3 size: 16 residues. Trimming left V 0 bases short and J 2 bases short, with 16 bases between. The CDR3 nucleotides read TGTGCCTGGAGTGTGGGTAACCGACAGACCAACTATGGCTACACCTTC. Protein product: CAWSVGNRQTNYGYTF. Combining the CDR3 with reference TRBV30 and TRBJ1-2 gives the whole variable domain SQTIHQWPATLVQPVGSPLSLECTVEGTSNPNLYWYRQAAGRGLQLLFYSVGIGQISSEVPQNLSASRPQDRQFILSSKKLLLSDSGFYLCAWSVGNRQTNYGYTFGSGTRLTVV.

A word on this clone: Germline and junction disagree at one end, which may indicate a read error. CDR3 coding DNA: TGTGCCAGCAGTGCTCTACAGGGCTCCTATCAGCCCCAGAATTTT. It encodes CASSALQGSYQPQNF. The chain has TRBV6-1 and TRBJ1-5; D may be TRBD1 (6 bases). CDR3 length: 15 amino acids. Germline V gene lookup returns CDR1 MNHNS and CDR2 SASEGT.